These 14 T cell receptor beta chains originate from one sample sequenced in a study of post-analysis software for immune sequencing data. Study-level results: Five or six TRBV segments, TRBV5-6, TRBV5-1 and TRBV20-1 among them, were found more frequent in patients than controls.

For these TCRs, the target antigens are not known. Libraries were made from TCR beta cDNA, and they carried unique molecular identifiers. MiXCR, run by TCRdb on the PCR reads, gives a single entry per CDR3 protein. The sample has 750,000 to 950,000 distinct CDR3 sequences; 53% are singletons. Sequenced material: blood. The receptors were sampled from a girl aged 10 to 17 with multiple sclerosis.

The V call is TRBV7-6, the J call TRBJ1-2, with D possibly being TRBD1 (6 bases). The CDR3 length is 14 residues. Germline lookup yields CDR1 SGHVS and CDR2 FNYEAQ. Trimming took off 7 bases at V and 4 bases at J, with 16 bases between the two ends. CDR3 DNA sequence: TGTGCCAGCACCCCCCGGGGGCAGGGCTATGGCTACACCTTC. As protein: CASTPRGQGYGYTF.

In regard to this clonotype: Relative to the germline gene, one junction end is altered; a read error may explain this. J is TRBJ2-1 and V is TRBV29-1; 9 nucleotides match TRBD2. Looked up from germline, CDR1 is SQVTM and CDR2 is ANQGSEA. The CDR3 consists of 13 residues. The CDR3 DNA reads TGCAGCGTGGCTAGCGGGGTCTACAATGAGCGGTTCTTC. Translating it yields CSVASGVYNERFF.

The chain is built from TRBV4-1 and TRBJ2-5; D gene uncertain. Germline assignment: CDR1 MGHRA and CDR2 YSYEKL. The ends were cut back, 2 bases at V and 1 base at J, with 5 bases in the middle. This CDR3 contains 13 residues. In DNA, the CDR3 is TGCGCCAGCAGCCAATACAGCCAAGAGACCCAGTACTTC. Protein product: CASSQYSQETQYF.

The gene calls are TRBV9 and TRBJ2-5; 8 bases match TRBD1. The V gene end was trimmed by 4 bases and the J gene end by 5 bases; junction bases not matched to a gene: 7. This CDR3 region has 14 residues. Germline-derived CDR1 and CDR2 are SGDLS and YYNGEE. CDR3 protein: CASSSGTGEETQYF. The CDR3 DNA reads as TGTGCCAGCAGCTCGGGGACAGGCGAGGAGACCCAGTACTTC.

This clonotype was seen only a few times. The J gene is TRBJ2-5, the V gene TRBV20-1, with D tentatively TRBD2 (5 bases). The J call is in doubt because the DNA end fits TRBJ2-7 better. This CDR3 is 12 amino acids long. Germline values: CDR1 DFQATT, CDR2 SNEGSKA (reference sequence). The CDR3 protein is CSAQTTSGEQYF. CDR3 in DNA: TGCAGTGCACAGACTACGTCCGGCGAGCAGTACTTC.

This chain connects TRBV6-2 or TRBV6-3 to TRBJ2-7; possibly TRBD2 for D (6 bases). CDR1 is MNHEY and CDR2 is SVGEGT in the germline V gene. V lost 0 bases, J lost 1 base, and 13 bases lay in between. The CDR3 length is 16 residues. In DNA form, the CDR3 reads TGTGCCAGCAGTTACTCGATCCTGGGGAGGTCCTACGAGCAGTACTTC. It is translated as CASSYSILGRSYEQYF.

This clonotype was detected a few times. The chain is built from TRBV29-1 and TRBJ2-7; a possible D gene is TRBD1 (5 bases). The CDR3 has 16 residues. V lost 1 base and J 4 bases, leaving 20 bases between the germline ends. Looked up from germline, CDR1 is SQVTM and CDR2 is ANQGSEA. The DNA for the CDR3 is TGCAGCGTTGAAGTCCTGACGGACAAAGCGTCGTACGAGCAGTACTTC. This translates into CSVEVLTDKASYEQYF.

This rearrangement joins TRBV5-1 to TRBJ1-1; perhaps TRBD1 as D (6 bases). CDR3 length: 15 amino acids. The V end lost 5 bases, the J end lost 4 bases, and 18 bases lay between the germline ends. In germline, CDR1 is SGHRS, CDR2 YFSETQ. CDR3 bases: TGCGCCAGCAGGTGGGCTGACAGGACCCGCACTGAAGCTTTCTTT. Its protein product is CASRWADRTRTEAFF.

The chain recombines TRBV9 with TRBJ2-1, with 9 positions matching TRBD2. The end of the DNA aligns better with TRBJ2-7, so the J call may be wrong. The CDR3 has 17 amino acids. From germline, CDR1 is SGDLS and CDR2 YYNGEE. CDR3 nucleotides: TGTGCCAGCAGCGTGAGTTCGGCGGGAGGGCCCTACAATGAGCAGTACTTC. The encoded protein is CASSVSSAGGPYNEQYF.

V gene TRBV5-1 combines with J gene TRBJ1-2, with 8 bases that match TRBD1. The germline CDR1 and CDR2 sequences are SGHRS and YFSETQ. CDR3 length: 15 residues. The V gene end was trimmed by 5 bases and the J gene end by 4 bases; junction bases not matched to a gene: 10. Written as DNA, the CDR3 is TGCGCCAGCAGTTCCTCCGGACAGGGCGGCTATGGCTACACCTTC. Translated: CASSSSGQGGYGYTF.

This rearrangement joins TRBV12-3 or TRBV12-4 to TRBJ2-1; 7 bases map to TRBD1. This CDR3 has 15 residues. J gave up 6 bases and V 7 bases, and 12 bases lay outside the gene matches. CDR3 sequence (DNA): TGTGCCAGCACTCCTAAGGGGCGACAGGGCAATGAGCAGTTCTTC. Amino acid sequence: CASTPKGRQGNEQFF.

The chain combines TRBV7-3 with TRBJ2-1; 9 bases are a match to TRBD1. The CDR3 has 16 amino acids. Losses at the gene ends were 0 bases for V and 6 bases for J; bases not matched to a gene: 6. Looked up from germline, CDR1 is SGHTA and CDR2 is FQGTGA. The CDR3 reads CASSLTSGQGGNEQFF. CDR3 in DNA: TGTGCCAGCAGCTTAACCTCGGGACAGGGTGGCAATGAGCAGTTCTTC.

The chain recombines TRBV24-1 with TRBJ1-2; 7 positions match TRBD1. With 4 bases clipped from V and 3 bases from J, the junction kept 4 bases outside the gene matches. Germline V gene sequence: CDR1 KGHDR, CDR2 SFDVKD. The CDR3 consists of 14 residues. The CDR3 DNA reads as TGTGCCACCAGTGACCGGGACAGAGACTATGGCTACACCTTC. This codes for CATSDRDRDYGYTF.

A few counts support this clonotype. CDR3 sequence (DNA): TGCGCCAGCACTCCGACTAGCGGGGGTGTAGCTACGCAGTATTTT. It specifies CASTPTSGGVATQYF. The chain is built from TRBV5-1 and TRBJ2-3; 12 nucleotides line up with TRBD2. Germline CDR1 reads SGHRS; CDR2 reads YFSETQ. J lost 8 bases, V lost 6 bases, and 10 bases had no gene match. This CDR3 is built from 15 residues. Complete variable domain (other parts from reference TRBV5-1 and TRBJ2-3): KAGVTQTPRYLIKTRGQQVTLSCSPISGHRSVSWYQQTPGQGLQFLFEYFSETQRNKGNFPGRFSGRQFSNSRSEMNVSTLELGDSALYLCASTPTSGGVATQYFGPGTRLTVL.